The present T cell receptor beta chain was sequenced within a study of cytomegalovirus exposure and HLA in healthy donors. A remark on this clone: The antigen is unknown.

Nominally healthy donors were sampled, though unrecorded immune exposures were likely. Study-wide results and caveats: Altogether, 150 to 200 TCR beta chains were recorded as cytomegalovirus-associated. In an earlier analysis, productive rearrangement rates for most beta V segments clustered near 87% or 30%.

The study ran its PCR with 60 Vbeta and 13 Jbeta primers. Assay: immunoSEQ multiplex PCR; the TCRdb copy retains only in-frame clones and omits some. The profile shows around 99,000 clones, approximately 71% of them singletons. Material: PBMCs. This TCR was recovered from a man aged 35 to 55 in good health and CMV-seronegative.

The chain's CDR3 is CASSFEGKSPLHF. The CDR3, as DNA: TGCGCCAGCAGCTTTGAGGGTAAATCACCCCTCCACTTT. The V call is TRBV5-1, the J call TRBJ1-6; D call uncertain. CDR1 and CDR2 from the germline V gene are SGHRS and YFSETQ. V was shortened by 2 bases and J by 10 bases, with 10 bases between the two germline ends. The CDR3 runs 13 residues.